One sample yielded the 25 T cell receptor beta chains listed below, sequenced in a study of blood T cell repertoires in COVID-19. The table came from immunoSEQ multiplex PCR; TCRdb's copy has only in-frame clones and leaves some out. The sample lists 55,000 to 75,000 clones, about 70% occurring once. Sequencing was done on a sample of peripheral blood. Receptors were obtained from a woman aged 70 to 79 with acute or convalescent COVID-19.

This rearrangement joins TRBV6-4 to TRBJ1-1; D possibly corresponds to TRBD1 (5 bases). The V gene lost 4 bases and the J gene lost 6 bases, with 12 bases spanning the gap. The CDR3 consists of 13 residues. The germline gives CDR1 MRHNA, CDR2 SNTAGT. The CDR3 coding sequence is TGTGCCAGCAGTGCAGGGTTTGGTTCTGAAGCTTTCTTT. It is translated as CASSAGFGSEAFF.

The chain has TRBV6-6 and TRBJ2-1, with 12 bases that match TRBD2. Germline CDR1 MNHNY, CDR2 SVGAGI (reference sequence). The CDR3 is 14 amino acids. The junction had 2 bases not matched to a gene; V was cut back by 6 bases and J by 5 bases. The CDR3 region is CASSLAGGNNEQFF. The CDR3 DNA sequence: TGTGCCAGCAGCCTAGCGGGGGGGAACAATGAGCAGTTCTTC.

This clone was seen a handful of times. CDR3 residues: CASIPAFGTSGIRPRDTQYF. The CDR3 DNA follows: TGTGCCAGCATCCCCGCGTTCGGGACTAGCGGGATTCGGCCTAGGGATACGCAGTATTTT. The J gene is TRBJ2-3, the V gene TRBV27; TRBD2 matches 13 bases. Trimming took 7 bases from V and 6 from J; bases not matched to a gene: 22. Germline V gene sequence: CDR1 MNHEY, CDR2 SMNVEV (reference sequence). The CDR3 covers 20 residues.

This rearrangement joins TRBV9 to TRBJ1-1, with D uncertain. CDR3 length: 13 residues. Germline values: CDR1 SGDLS, CDR2 YYNGEE. Trimming pared 4 bases from V and 7 bases from J, leaving 14 bases between. The CDR3 DNA follows: TGTGCCAGCAGCCCTTGGATGAGGATTGAAGCTTTCTTT. It encodes CASSPWMRIEAFF.

The chain links TRBV21-1 to TRBJ1-1. TRBV21-1 is termed a pseudogene. The length of the CDR3 is 15 residues. CDR3 in DNA: TGTGCCAGCAGCAAACGCGGGCAACGAAACACTGAAGCTTTCTTT. It codes for CASSKRGQRNTEAFF.

This chain connects TRBV11-3 to TRBJ2-1, with TRBD2 matching 14 bases. Germline V CDR1 and CDR2: SGHNT, YENEEA. The CDR3 runs to 17 residues. J lost 6 bases, V lost 6 bases, and 10 bases had no gene match. The CDR3 protein is CASSKTSGRALPNEQFF. The CDR3 coding sequence is TGTGCCAGCAGTAAGACTAGCGGGAGGGCCCTCCCCAATGAGCAGTTCTTC.

The chain has TRBV19 and TRBJ1-4; D is uncertain. Trimming cost V 2 bases and J 0 bases, with 4 bases left between them. Looked up from germline, CDR1 is LNHDA and CDR2 is SQIVND (reference sequence). This CDR3 contains 14 residues. CDR3 coding DNA: TGTGCCAGTAGTATATCCGCAACTAATGAAAAACTGTTTTTT. It is translated as CASSISATNEKLFF.

This chain uses TRBV9 with TRBJ1-1; D not certain. The CDR3 is made up of 15 amino acids. V gave up 2 bases and J gave up 0 bases, with 11 bases separating them. Germline V gene lookup returns CDR1 SGDLS and CDR2 YYNGEE. The CDR3 loop reads CASSVGSVMNTEAFF. The CDR3 DNA follows: TGTGCCAGCAGCGTCGGGTCGGTCATGAACACTGAAGCTTTCTTT.

In its sample, this clone was seen a few times. The genes are TRBV18 and TRBJ2-5; D remains unclear. The CDR3 covers 14 residues. V was trimmed by 2 bases and J by 3 bases, leaving 10 bases between them. The germline CDR1 and CDR2 sequences are KGHSH and LQKENI. The CDR3 DNA reads TGTGCCAGCTCACCAAATAATGACAAAGAGACCCAGTACTTC. It is translated as CASSPNNDKETQYF.

CDR3 in amino acids: CASSYTGDEQYF. In DNA form, the CDR3 reads TGTGCCAGCAGTTATACAGGGGACGAGCAGTACTTC. The chain carries TRBV2 and TRBJ2-7; 7 bases match TRBD1. The length of the CDR3 is 12 residues. With V trimmed by 5 bases and J by 5 bases, 3 bases remained unmatched. The germline CDR1 and CDR2 sequences are SNHLY and FYNNEI.

The sample holds a few counts of this clone. The chain recombines TRBV6-6 with TRBJ2-7, with D perhaps TRBD1 (6 bases). This CDR3 contains 15 residues. Trimming cost V 6 bases and J 0 bases, with 15 bases left between them. Germline CDR1 and CDR2: MNHNY and SVGAGI (reference sequence). CDR3 sequence (DNA): TGTGCCAGCAGGGGGGCGGAAATAAGCTCCTACGAGCAGTACTTC. The encoded protein is CASRGAEISSYEQYF.

DNA for the CDR3: TGCGCCAGCAGCTTCCCGCAGGGAACAGATACGCAGTATTTT. This gives the protein CASSFPQGTDTQYF. V is TRBV5-1 and J is TRBJ2-3; possibly TRBD1 for D (5 bases). The V end lost 2 bases, the J end lost 3 bases, and 10 bases lay between the germline ends. Germline CDR1 SGHRS, CDR2 YFSETQ. CDR3 length: 14 amino acids.

V usage is TRBV9 and J usage is TRBJ2-7, with 12 positions matching TRBD1. Germline V lookup: CDR1 SGDLS, CDR2 YYNGEE. The CDR3 has 16 residues. The ends lost 4 bases at V and 1 base at J; junction bases unmatched: 6. The chain's CDR3 is CASSRDRGRRSYEQYF. CDR3 bases: TGTGCCAGCAGCCGGGACAGGGGGCGCCGGTCCTACGAGCAGTACTTC. Using reference TRBV9 and TRBJ2-7 for the parts outside the CDR3, the full variable domain is DSGVTQTPKHLITATGQRVTLRCSPRSGDLSVYWYQQSLDQGLQFLIQYYNGEERAKGNILERFSAQQFPDLHSELNLSSLELGDSALYFCASSRDRGRRSYEQYFGPGTRLTVT.

This clone has only one observation. V is TRBV30 and J is TRBJ1-2; D is perhaps TRBD1 (5 bases). The germline V gene has CDR1 GTSNPN and CDR2 SVGIG (reference sequence). The V gene lost 2 bases and the J gene lost 8 bases, with 15 bases spanning the gap. The CDR3 has 13 residues. This CDR3 is CAWSQGLLGGYTF. CDR3 coding DNA: TGTGCCTGGAGTCAGGGATTATTGGGCGGCTACACCTTC.

The rearrangement links TRBV6-1 to TRBJ2-4; D is unclear. Deletions cut 3 bases from V and 0 bases from J, with 12 bases between. The CDR3 is 16 amino acids. CDR1 MNHNS and CDR2 SASEGT come from the germline V gene. The CDR3 region is CASSEVPPGAKNIQYF. The CDR3 nucleotides are TGTGCCAGCAGTGAGGTGCCCCCCGGAGCCAAAAACATTCAGTACTTC.

There are a few counts of this clone. The chain joins TRBV5-4 to TRBJ2-5, with a weak D call TRBD1 (5 bases). This CDR3 is 14 amino acids long. V was trimmed by 0 bases and J by 5 bases, leaving 11 bases between them. Germline V CDR1 and CDR2: SGHNT, YYREEE (reference sequence). The CDR3 protein is CASSLGQGVETQYF. The CDR3 coding sequence is TGTGCCAGCAGCTTGGGGCAGGGCGTGGAGACCCAGTACTTC.

The chain uses TRBV2 and TRBJ2-3; possibly TRBD2 for D (7 bases). The CDR3 spans 15 residues. Deletions cut 1 base from V and 5 bases from J, with 13 bases between. CDR1 is SNHLY, CDR2 FYNNEI, per germline. CDR3 protein: CASSEVRGAEDTQYF. CDR3 nucleotide sequence: TGTGCCAGCAGTGAAGTCCGGGGGGCCGAAGATACGCAGTATTTT.

This chain uses TRBV3-1 (or the pseudogene TRBV3-2) with TRBJ2-6, with 8 bases aligning to TRBD2. The CDR3 runs to 16 residues. The V gene end was trimmed by 8 bases and the J gene end by 0 bases; junction bases not matched to a gene: 6. In germline, CDR1 is LGHDT, CDR2 YNNKEL (reference sequence). CDR3 amino acids: CASRGGAASGANVLTF. The CDR3 bases are TGTGCCAGCCGGGGGGGTGCTGCCTCTGGGGCCAACGTCCTGACTTTC.

The J gene is TRBJ1-1, the V gene TRBV28; no clear D. The germline V gene has CDR1 MDHEN and CDR2 SYDVKM. The CDR3 extends over 14 amino acids. V lost 3 bases and J 1 base, leaving 9 bases between the germline ends. CDR3 amino acids: CASSLTRANTEAFF. CDR3 in DNA: TGTGCCAGCAGTTTGACGAGGGCGAACACTGAAGCTTTCTTT.

This clone occurred a few times. The genes are TRBV6-5 and TRBJ2-7; D is perhaps TRBD1 (5 bases). Germline V gives CDR1 MNHEY, CDR2 SVGAGI. This CDR3 is built from 15 residues. Deletions cut 5 bases from V and 3 bases from J, with 17 bases between. The DNA for the CDR3 is TGTGCCAGCAGTCCGGAAAGGGGCACGTTCTACGAGCAGTACTTC. Translated, it gives CASSPERGTFYEQYF.

The chain joins TRBV27 to TRBJ2-7; D is perhaps TRBD1 (7 bases). Germline CDR1 MNHEY, CDR2 SMNVEV (reference sequence). The V end was cut by 2 bases, the J end by 0 bases, with 17 bases between. The CDR3 extends over 17 amino acids. CDR3 in amino acids: CASSLRAGQTSSYEQYF. The CDR3 DNA is TGTGCCAGCAGTTTACGGGCGGGACAGACTTCCTCCTACGAGCAGTACTTC.

The chain combines TRBV4-2 with TRBJ2-7; TRBD1 aligns across 7 bases. The V and J ends lost 4 bases and 0 bases, in that order; junction bases with no gene match: 6. CDR1 LGHNA and CDR2 YNFKEQ come from the germline V gene. The CDR3 extends over 15 amino acids. The CDR3 protein is CASSPGTALSYEQYF. For the CDR3, the DNA is TGTGCCAGCAGCCCCGGGACAGCCCTCTCCTACGAGCAGTACTTC.

The sample holds a few counts of this clone. J is TRBJ1-5 and V is TRBV6-5, with 7 bases matching TRBD1. The CDR3 is 15 amino acids. Per germline, CDR1 MNHEY and CDR2 SVGAGI. The V segment lost 4 bases and the J segment 2 bases; nucleotides outside the gene matches: 5. The CDR3 loop reads CASSFHRGGNQPQHF. The DNA of the CDR3 is TGTGCCAGCAGTTTCCACAGGGGAGGCAATCAGCCCCAGCATTTT.

The chain joins TRBV5-6 to TRBJ1-3; no clear D. The CDR3 totals 13 residues. The germline gives CDR1 SGHDT, CDR2 YYEEEE. Trimming cost V 4 bases and J 0 bases, with 5 bases left between them. CDR3 region: CASSPFSGNTIYF. DNA of the CDR3: TGTGCCAGCAGCCCGTTCTCTGGAAACACCATATATTTT.

The genes are TRBV14 and TRBJ2-3; a possible D gene is TRBD2 (7 bases). The CDR3 is 15 amino acids. Germline V lookup: CDR1 SGHDN, CDR2 FVKESK. The ends were cut back, 3 bases at V and 5 bases at J, with 15 bases in the middle. CDR3 amino acids: CASSQMGGRLDTQYF. CDR3 nucleotides: TGTGCCAGCAGCCAGATGGGGGGGCGGCTAGATACGCAGTATTTT.